This T cell receptor (beta chain) was recorded in a study of T cell responses to AZD1222 COVID-19 vaccine. This CDR3 spans 15 amino acids. Germline V gives CDR1 MNHNS, CDR2 SASEGT. The ends lost 2 bases at V and 6 bases at J; junction bases unmatched: 5. On this clone: The antigen is not known.

TCRdb's table, derived via immunoSEQ multiplex PCR, lists solely in-frame clones and lacks some. The sample yields about 140,000 clones, 85% to 95% seen once. Study conclusions and caveats: A mostly white British donor set with more females was recruited, and clonal diversity was possibly underestimated. Baseline seropositivity characterized only a handful of AZD1222 recipients.

This sequence originates from an adult in good health. The chain joins TRBV6-1 to TRBJ2-3; 10 bases are a match to TRBD2. The sequencing used peripheral blood, collected on day 0 of MenACWY control vaccination. The CDR3 here is CASSELAGGKDTQYF. The CDR3 bases are TGTGCCAGCAGTGAATTAGCGGGGGGCAAGGATACGCAGTATTTT.